These 26 T cell receptor beta chains were all obtained from the same sample, sequenced in a study of identical twins. TCRdb re-called the 5' RACE reads with MiXCR, one entry per CDR3 protein. The data contain a few hundred thousand distinct CDR3 sequences, roughly a quarter of them singletons. This sample was shared with a second study, whose subject was T cells expressing NK-cell markers.

Sequenced material: CD4+ T cells sorted from blood. All receptors come from a young woman in good health.

V and J are TRBV15 and TRBJ2-5; no firm D call. Trimming removed 1 base at V and 5 bases at J, with 11 bases between. Germline V gene data show CDR1 as LNHNV and CDR2 as YYDKDF (reference sequence). This CDR3 has 14 amino acids. The CDR3, as DNA: TGTGCCACCAGCAGAGGCATAGAGCGTGAGACCCAGTACTTC. It translates to CATSRGIERETQYF.

The chain links TRBV6-5 to TRBJ1-2, with D perhaps TRBD1 (6 bases). In germline, CDR1 is MNHEY, CDR2 SVGAGI. V gave up 0 bases and J gave up 6 bases, with 14 bases separating them. The CDR3 covers 15 residues. The CDR3 DNA reads TGTGCCAGCAGTTACTCGAATTCAGGGGTGAATGGCTACACCTTC. Translated: CASSYSNSGVNGYTF.

This clonotype was recorded at least ten times. The chain uses TRBV12-3 or TRBV12-4 and TRBJ1-1; D remains unclear. CDR3 length equals 13 residues. V lost 6 bases and J lost 1, with 9 bases in between. Here the CDR3 DNA reads TGTGCCAGCAGCCGAGACGAGAACACTGAAGCTTTCTTT. This sequence encodes CASSRDENTEAFF.

The CDR3 is CASSQILAMDAEQFF. DNA for the CDR3: TGCGCCAGCAGCCAGATACTAGCAATGGACGCTGAGCAGTTCTTC. The chain combines TRBV4-3 with TRBJ2-1; TRBD2 is a possible D gene (6 bases). The CDR3 has 15 amino acids. V gave up 3 bases and J gave up 9 bases, with 18 bases separating them. The germline CDR1 and CDR2 sequences are LGHNA and YSLEER.

The chain uses TRBV15 and TRBJ1-4; D call uncertain. Trimming took off 0 bases at V and 8 bases at J, with 4 bases between the two ends. Germline CDR1 LNHNV, CDR2 YYDKDF (reference sequence). This CDR3 contains 12 residues. DNA of the CDR3: TGTGCCACCAGCAGAGAAGGAGAAAAACTGTTTTTT. It encodes CATSREGEKLFF.

This clonotype was picked up a small number of times. This chain joins TRBV7-2 and TRBJ2-1; 9 bases agree with TRBD1. The CDR3 contains 14 residues. With 5 bases clipped from V and 9 bases from J, the junction kept 8 bases outside the gene matches. Germline lookup yields CDR1 SGHTA and CDR2 FQGNSA. CDR3 sequence: CASSRDRAFSEQFF. CDR3 coding DNA: TGTGCCAGCAGCCGGGACAGGGCGTTTAGTGAGCAGTTCTTC.

A few counts support this clonotype. The rearrangement joins TRBV29-1 to TRBJ2-3; D call uncertain. V lost 4 bases and J 4 bases, leaving 12 bases between the germline ends. The length of the CDR3 is 13 residues. Germline V CDR1 and CDR2: SQVTM, ANQGSEA. CDR3 DNA sequence: TGCAGCGTTGGTGGTCAACTGGCAGATACGCAGTATTTT. Translating gives CSVGGQLADTQYF.

The chain uses TRBV6-1 and TRBJ1-5; D is perhaps TRBD1 (5 bases). Germline CDR1 reads MNHNS; CDR2 reads SASEGT. This CDR3 has 15 residues. Between the trimmed V and J ends, which lost 6 bases and 7 bases, there was a span of 19 bases. CDR3 coding DNA: TGTGCCAGCAGAGTAAGGGGCGACGAAGGACAGCCCCAGCATTTT. Translation: CASRVRGDEGQPQHF.

The J gene is TRBJ2-3, the V gene TRBV20-1; D possibly corresponds to TRBD2 (6 bases). This CDR3 has 15 residues. CDR1 and CDR2 from the germline V gene are DFQATT and SNEGSKA (reference sequence). Trimming took off 6 bases at V and 7 bases at J, with 23 bases between the two ends. In DNA form, the CDR3 reads TGCAGTGCCCCCCCCCCAGCGGGCGGGGCCAATACGCAGTATTTT. This encodes CSAPPPAGGANTQYF.

The rearrangement joins TRBV27 to TRBJ2-7, with TRBD2 matching over 7 bases. The CDR3 is 16 amino acids. Germline CDR1 reads MNHEY; CDR2 reads SMNVEV (reference sequence). V was pared by 7 bases and J by 4 bases, with 16 bases of the junction left unmatched. In DNA form, the CDR3 reads TGTGCCAGCACCCTAATCGGAGCGGGATCCACGTACGAGCAGTACTTC. Protein: CASTLIGAGSTYEQYF.

The table lists this clonotype with a few counts. J is TRBJ2-7 and V is TRBV20-1; 10 nucleotides line up with TRBD2. The germline V gene has CDR1 DFQATT and CDR2 SNEGSKA (reference sequence). The V gene end was trimmed by 4 bases and the J gene end by 4 bases; junction bases not matched to a gene: 4. The CDR3 contains 13 residues. The CDR3 bases are TGCAGTGCTACTACTAGCGGGGTATACGAGCAGTACTTC. Protein: CSATTSGVYEQYF.

This clonotype occurred a few times. The chain couples TRBV20-1 to TRBJ2-1, with 9 bases matching TRBD2. Germline V CDR1 and CDR2: DFQATT, SNEGSKA (reference sequence). The V and J ends lost 2 bases and 0 bases, in that order; junction bases with no gene match: 5. This CDR3 spans 16 amino acids. The CDR3 coding sequence is TGCAGTGCTAGACAACCGGGACTAGCCTCCTACAATGAGCAGTTCTTC. It is translated as CSARQPGLASYNEQFF.

This chain connects TRBV11-3 to TRBJ2-5; possible D gene TRBD2, 6 bases. The CDR3 spans 15 residues. The V end was cut by 0 bases, the J end by 1 base, with 9 bases between. Germline V gene sequence: CDR1 SGHNT, CDR2 YENEEA. CDR3 DNA: TGTGCCAGCAGCTTAGAGGGGGGATCCCAAGAGACCCAGTACTTC. Amino acid sequence: CASSLEGGSQETQYF.

This rearrangement joins TRBV7-2 to TRBJ1-3; D call uncertain. This CDR3 is 14 amino acids long. Germline V gene data show CDR1 as SGHTA and CDR2 as FQGNSA. V was cut by 3 bases and J by 0 bases, with 6 bases left in between. CDR3 in amino acids: CASSLVSSGNTIYF. In nucleotides, the CDR3 is TGTGCCAGCAGCTTGGTCAGCTCTGGAAACACCATATATTTT.

This clonotype was seen more than once but under ten times. This chain uses TRBV12-3 or TRBV12-4 with TRBJ2-3; D tentatively reads TRBD1 or TRBD2 (5 bases each). This CDR3 is 15 amino acids long. Trimming shortened V by 3 bases and J by 2 bases, and 12 bases separated the two germline ends. The CDR3 protein is CASSFGDGLTDTQYF. CDR3 DNA sequence: TGTGCCAGCAGTTTTGGGGACGGACTCACAGATACGCAGTATTTT.

The table lists this clonotype with a few counts. The J gene is TRBJ2-1, the V gene TRBV20-1, with D possibly being TRBD2 (5 bases). The germline gives CDR1 DFQATT, CDR2 SNEGSKA (reference sequence). The germline V and J ends were trimmed by 3 bases and 9 bases, with 18 bases remaining between them. The CDR3 is 14 amino acids. The CDR3 coding sequence is TGCAGTGCTAGTGCTGGACTCCCACGGGGTGAGCAGTTCTTC. Protein sequence: CSASAGLPRGEQFF.

The rearrangement uses TRBV2 and TRBJ2-7, with D unresolved. The CDR3 has 13 residues. Trimming removed 6 bases at V and 3 bases at J, with 12 bases between. Germline V gives CDR1 SNHLY, CDR2 FYNNEI. DNA of the CDR3: TGTGCCAGCAGCGAATCCGACCTCTACGAGCAGTACTTC. This codes for CASSESDLYEQYF.

This clonotype was seen only a few times. The chain uses TRBV12-3 or TRBV12-4 and TRBJ2-4; D call uncertain. The CDR3 covers 14 residues. V lost 2 bases and J lost 6, with 11 bases in between. CDR3 residues: CASSLRVARNIQYF. CDR3 DNA sequence: TGTGCCAGCAGTTTACGTGTGGCTCGAAACATTCAGTACTTC.

This clonotype showed up just a few times. V is TRBV20-1 and J is TRBJ2-7, with unresolved D. In germline, CDR1 is DFQATT, CDR2 SNEGSKA (reference sequence). The germline V and J ends were trimmed by 3 bases and 1 base, with 10 bases remaining between them. This CDR3 has 13 amino acids. The chain's CDR3 is CSASWKTSYEQYF. The CDR3 DNA follows: TGCAGTGCTAGTTGGAAAACATCCTACGAGCAGTACTTC.

This clonotype was counted between two and nine times. The chain combines TRBV12-3 or TRBV12-4 with TRBJ1-5; maybe TRBD1 (6 bases). V was shortened by 5 bases and J by 7 bases, with 15 bases between the two germline ends. CDR3 length: 14 amino acids. The CDR3 DNA sequence: TGTGCCAGCAGTCTTACAGGGAAGATGCAGCCCCAGCATTTT. Residues: CASSLTGKMQPQHF.

The rearrangement uses TRBV29-1 and TRBJ2-7, with 10 bases lining up with TRBD2. Germline CDR1 is SQVTM and CDR2 is ANQGSEA. This CDR3 has 12 amino acids. J was trimmed by 3 bases and V by 7 bases; bases with no gene match: 3. CDR3 nucleotide sequence: TGCAGCGGATCTAGCGGGAGCTACGAGCAGTACTTC. Amino acid sequence: CSGSSGSYEQYF.

This clonotype was detected only a few times. J is TRBJ2-7 and V is TRBV7-2; a possible D gene is TRBD2 (5 bases). Germline-derived CDR1 and CDR2 are SGHTA and FQGNSA. The length of the CDR3 is 14 residues. Trimming took 5 bases from V and 2 from J, leaving 13 bases between them. The CDR3 bases are TGTGCCAGCAGCCCCGTAATCGGGGCCTACGAGCAGTACTTC. Translated: CASSPVIGAYEQYF.

This clonotype showed up just a few times. The genes are TRBV29-1 and TRBJ2-5, with 8 bases matching TRBD2. Germline V gives CDR1 SQVTM, CDR2 ANQGSEA. Trimming took 8 bases from V and 5 from J; bases not matched to a gene: 10. The CDR3 runs to 13 residues. CDR3 in DNA: TGCAGCACGAGCGGGAGTAGAGTGGAGACCCAGTACTTC. Encoded protein: CSTSGSRVETQYF.

This clonotype occurred a few times. This chain joins TRBV7-2 and TRBJ2-7; 8 bases fit TRBD2. The V gene's germline CDR1 is SGHTA and CDR2 FQGNSA. The CDR3 has 15 residues. J was trimmed by 3 bases and V by 1 base; bases with no gene match: 5. The CDR3 loop reads CASSLGRGRIYEQYF. CDR3 bases: TGTGCCAGCAGCTTAGGGCGCGGGAGGATCTACGAGCAGTACTTC.

The V gene is TRBV10-3, the J gene TRBJ2-5; the match to TRBD1 covers 10 bases. Trimming cost V 4 bases and J 4 bases; bases outside gene matches: 6. Germline loops: CDR1 ENHRY, CDR2 SYGVKD. The CDR3 has 15 residues. The CDR3 DNA is TGTGCCATCAGTGGGGGGACAGGGGTTTCAGAGACCCAGTACTTC. It yields the protein CAISGGTGVSETQYF.

The CDR3 DNA is TGTGCCAGCAGCCCGGGACACCACATGAACACTGAAGCTTTCTTT. Translated, it gives CASSPGHHMNTEAFF. This chain joins TRBV5-4 and TRBJ1-1, with a tentative D call TRBD1 (6 bases). The CDR3 runs to 15 residues. Trimming stripped 4 bases from V and 0 bases from J, with 13 bases between. Looked up from germline, CDR1 is SGHNT and CDR2 is YYREEE (reference sequence).